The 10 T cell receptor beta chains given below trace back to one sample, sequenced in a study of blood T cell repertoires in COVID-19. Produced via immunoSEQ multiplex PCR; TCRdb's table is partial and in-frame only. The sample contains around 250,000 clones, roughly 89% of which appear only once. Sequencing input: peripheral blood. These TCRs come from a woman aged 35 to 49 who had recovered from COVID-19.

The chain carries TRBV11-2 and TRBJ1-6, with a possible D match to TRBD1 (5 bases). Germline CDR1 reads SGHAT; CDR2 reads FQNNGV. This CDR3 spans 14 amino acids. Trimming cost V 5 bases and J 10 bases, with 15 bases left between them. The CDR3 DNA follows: TGTGCCAGCAGCCCCAATCTCGACAGCTCACCCCTCCACTTT. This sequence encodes CASSPNLDSSPLHF.

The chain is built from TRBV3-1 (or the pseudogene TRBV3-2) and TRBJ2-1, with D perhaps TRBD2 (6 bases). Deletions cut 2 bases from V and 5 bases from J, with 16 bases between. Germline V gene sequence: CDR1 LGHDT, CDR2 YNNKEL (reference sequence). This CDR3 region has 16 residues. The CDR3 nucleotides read TGTGCCAGCAGCCAAAGCGGGTTGCGGGTCGACAATGAGCAGTTCTTC. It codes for CASSQSGLRVDNEQFF.

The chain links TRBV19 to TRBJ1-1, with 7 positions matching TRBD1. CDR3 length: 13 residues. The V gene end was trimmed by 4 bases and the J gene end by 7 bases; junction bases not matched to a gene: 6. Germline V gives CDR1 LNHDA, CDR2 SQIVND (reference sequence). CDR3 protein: CASSTDRVSEAFF. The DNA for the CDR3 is TGTGCCAGTAGTACCGACAGGGTAAGTGAAGCTTTCTTT.

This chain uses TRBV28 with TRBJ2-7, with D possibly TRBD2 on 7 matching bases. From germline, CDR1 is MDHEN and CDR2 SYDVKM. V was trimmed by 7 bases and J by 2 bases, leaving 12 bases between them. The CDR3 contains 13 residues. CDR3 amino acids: CASTLGGPYEQYF. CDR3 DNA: TGTGCCAGCACCTTGGGGGGGCCCTACGAGCAGTACTTC.

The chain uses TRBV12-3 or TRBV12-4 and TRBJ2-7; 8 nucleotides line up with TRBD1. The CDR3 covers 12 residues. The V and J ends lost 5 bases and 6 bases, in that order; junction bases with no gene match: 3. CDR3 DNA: TGTGCCAGCAGTATCACAGGGGGCGAGCAGTACTTC. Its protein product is CASSITGGEQYF.

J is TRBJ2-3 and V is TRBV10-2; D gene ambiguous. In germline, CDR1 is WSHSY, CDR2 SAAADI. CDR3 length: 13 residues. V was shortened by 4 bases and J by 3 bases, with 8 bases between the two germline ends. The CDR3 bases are TGCGCCAGCAGTGTCCTCTTAACAGATACGCAGTATTTT. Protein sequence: CASSVLLTDTQYF.

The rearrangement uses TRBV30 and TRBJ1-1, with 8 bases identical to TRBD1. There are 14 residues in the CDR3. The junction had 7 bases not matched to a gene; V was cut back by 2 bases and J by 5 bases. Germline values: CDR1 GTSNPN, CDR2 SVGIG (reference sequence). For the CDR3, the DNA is TGTGCCTGGAGTCGAAGGACAGGGTGGACTGAAGCTTTCTTT. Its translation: CAWSRRTGWTEAFF.

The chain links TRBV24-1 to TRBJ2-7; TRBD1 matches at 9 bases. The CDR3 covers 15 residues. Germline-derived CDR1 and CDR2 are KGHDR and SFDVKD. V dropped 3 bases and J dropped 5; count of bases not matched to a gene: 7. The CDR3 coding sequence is TGTGCCACCAGTGATCCCGGGACAGGGTTTCACGAGCAGTACTTC. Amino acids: CATSDPGTGFHEQYF.

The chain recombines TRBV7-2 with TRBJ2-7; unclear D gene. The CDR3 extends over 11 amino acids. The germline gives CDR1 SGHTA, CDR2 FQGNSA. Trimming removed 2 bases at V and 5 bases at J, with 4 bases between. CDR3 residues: CASSLINEQYF. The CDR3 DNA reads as TGTGCCAGCAGCTTAATAAACGAGCAGTACTTC.

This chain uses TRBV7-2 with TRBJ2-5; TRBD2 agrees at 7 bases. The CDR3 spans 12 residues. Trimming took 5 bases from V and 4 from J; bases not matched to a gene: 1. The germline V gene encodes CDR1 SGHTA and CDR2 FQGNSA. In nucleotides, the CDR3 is TGTGCCAGCAGCCCTAGCGGAGAGACCCAGTACTTC. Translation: CASSPSGETQYF.